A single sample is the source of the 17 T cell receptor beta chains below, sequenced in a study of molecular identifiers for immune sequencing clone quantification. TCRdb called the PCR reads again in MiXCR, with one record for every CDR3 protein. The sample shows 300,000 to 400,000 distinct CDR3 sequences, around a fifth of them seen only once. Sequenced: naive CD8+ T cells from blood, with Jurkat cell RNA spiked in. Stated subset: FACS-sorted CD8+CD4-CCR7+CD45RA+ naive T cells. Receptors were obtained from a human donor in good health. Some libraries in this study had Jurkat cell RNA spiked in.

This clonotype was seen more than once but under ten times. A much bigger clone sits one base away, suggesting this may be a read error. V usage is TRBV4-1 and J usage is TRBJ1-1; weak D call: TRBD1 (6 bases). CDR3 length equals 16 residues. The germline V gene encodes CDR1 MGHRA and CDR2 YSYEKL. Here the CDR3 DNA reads TGCGCCAGCGGCCAAGATCCGGGGGCGATAAACACTGAAGCTTTCTTT. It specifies CASGQDPGAINTEAFF.

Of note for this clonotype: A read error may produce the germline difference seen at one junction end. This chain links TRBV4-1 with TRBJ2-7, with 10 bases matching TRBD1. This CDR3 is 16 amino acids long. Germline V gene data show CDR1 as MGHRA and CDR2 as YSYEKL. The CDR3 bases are TGTGCCAGCAGCCATGCCGGGACAGGGGCTGGCTACGAGCAGTACTTC. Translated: CASSHAGTGAGYEQYF.

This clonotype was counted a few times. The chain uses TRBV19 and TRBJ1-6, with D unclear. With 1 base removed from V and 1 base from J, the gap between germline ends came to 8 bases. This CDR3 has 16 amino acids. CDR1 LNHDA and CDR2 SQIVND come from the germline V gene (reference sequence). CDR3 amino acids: CASSIGTRSYNSPLHF. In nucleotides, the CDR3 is TGTGCCAGTAGTATAGGGACTCGGTCCTATAATTCACCCCTCCACTTT. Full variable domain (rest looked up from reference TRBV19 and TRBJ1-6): DGGITQSPKYLFRKEGQNVTLSCEQNLNHDAMYWYRQDPGQGLRLIYYSQIVNDFQKGDIAEGYSVSREKKESFPLTVTSAQKNPTAFYLCASSIGTRSYNSPLHFGNGTRLTVT.

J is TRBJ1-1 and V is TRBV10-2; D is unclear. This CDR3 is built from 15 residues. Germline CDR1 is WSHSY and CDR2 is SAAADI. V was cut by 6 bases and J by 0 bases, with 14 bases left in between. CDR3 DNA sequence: TGCGCCAGCAGCGAACCGTGGAGCTTGAACACTGAAGCTTTCTTT. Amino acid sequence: CASSEPWSLNTEAFF.

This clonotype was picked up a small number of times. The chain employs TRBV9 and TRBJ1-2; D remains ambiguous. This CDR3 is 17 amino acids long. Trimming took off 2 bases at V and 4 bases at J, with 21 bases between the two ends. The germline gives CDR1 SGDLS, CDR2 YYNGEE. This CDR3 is CASSVSPSEQTPYGYTF. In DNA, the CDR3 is TGTGCCAGCAGCGTCAGCCCCTCCGAACAGACACCCTATGGCTACACCTTC.

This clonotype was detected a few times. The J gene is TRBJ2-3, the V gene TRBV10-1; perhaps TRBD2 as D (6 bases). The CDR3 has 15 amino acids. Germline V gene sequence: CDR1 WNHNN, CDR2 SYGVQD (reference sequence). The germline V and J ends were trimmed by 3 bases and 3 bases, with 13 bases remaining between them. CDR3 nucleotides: TGCGCCAGCAGTGAAACTAGCCCAGAAACAGATACGCAGTATTTT. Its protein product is CASSETSPETDTQYF.

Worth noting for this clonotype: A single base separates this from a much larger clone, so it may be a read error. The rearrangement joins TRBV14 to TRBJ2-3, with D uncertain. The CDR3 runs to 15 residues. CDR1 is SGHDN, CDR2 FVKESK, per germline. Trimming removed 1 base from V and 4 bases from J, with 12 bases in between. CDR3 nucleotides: TGTGCCAGCAGCCAAGCCGTTTCCGCGGCAGATACGCAGTATTTT. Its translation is CASSQAVSAADTQYF.

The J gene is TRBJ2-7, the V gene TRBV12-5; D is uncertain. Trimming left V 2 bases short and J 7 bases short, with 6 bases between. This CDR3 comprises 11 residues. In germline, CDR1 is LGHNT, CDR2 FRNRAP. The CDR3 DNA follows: TGTGCTAGTGGTTTGTTTACAGAGCAGTACTTC. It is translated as CASGLFTEQYF.

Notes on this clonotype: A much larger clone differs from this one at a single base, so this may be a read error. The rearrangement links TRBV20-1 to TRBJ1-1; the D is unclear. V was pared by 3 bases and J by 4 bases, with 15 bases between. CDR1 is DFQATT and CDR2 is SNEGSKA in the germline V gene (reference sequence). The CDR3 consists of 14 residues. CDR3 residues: CSASPVRYGTEAFF. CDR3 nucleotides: TGCAGTGCTAGCCCGGTTAGGTACGGCACTGAAGCTTTCTTT.

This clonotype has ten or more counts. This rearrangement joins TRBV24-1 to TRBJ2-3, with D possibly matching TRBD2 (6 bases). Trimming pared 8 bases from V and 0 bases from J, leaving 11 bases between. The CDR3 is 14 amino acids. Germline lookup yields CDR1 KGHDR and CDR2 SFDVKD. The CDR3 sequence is CATTGDSSTDTQYF. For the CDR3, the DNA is TGTGCCACCACGGGGGATTCTAGCACAGATACGCAGTATTTT.

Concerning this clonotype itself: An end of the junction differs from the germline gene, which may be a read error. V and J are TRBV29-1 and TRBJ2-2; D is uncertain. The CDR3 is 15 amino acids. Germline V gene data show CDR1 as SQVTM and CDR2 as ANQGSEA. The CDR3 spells CSVQSQDLNIGELFF. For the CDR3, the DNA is TGCAGCGTTCAGTCCCAGGACCTGAACATCGGGGAGCTGTTTTTT.

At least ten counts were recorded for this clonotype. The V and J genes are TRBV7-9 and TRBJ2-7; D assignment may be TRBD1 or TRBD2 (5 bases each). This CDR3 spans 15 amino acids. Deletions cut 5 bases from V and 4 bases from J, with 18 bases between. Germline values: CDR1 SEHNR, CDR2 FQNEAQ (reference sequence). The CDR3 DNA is TGTGCCAGCAGCGAGAGGTACGGGACGGATTACGAGCAGTACTTC. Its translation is CASSERYGTDYEQYF.

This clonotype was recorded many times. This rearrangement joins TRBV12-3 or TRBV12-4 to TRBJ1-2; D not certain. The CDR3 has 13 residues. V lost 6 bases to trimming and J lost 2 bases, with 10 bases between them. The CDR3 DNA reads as TGTGCCAGCAGGGAGACGGGAAACTATGGCTACACCTTC. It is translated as CASRETGNYGYTF.

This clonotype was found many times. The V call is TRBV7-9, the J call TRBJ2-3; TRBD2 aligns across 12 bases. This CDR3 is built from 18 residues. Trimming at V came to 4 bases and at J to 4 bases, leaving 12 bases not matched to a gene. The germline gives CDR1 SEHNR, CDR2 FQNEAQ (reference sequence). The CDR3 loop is CASSSTVTSGSPADTQYF. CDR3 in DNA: TGTGCCAGCAGCTCGACAGTGACTAGCGGGAGCCCCGCAGATACGCAGTATTTT.

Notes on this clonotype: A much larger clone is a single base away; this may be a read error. DNA for the CDR3: TGTGCCACCAGTCCCGAGACTTATACGGTCACTGAAGCTTTCTTT. This gives the protein CATSPETYTVTEAFF. The chain employs TRBV24-1 and TRBJ1-1, with D unresolved. This CDR3 contains 15 residues. Germline V gene sequence: CDR1 KGHDR, CDR2 SFDVKD. Trimming took off 6 bases at V and 4 bases at J, with 17 bases between the two ends.

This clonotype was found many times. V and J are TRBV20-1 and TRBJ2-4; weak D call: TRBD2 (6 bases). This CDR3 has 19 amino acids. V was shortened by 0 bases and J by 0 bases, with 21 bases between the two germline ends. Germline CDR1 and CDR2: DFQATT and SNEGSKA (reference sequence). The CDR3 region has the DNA TGCAGTGCTAGAGATCTCACTGATCCTAGCGCACTAGCCAAAAACATTCAGTACTTC. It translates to CSARDLTDPSALAKNIQYF.

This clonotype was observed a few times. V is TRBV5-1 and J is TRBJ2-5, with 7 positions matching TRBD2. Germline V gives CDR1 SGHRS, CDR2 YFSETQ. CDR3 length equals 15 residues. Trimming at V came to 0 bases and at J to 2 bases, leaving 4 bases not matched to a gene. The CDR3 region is CASSLALAAQETQYF. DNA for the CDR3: TGCGCCAGCAGCTTGGCCCTAGCGGCACAAGAGACCCAGTACTTC.